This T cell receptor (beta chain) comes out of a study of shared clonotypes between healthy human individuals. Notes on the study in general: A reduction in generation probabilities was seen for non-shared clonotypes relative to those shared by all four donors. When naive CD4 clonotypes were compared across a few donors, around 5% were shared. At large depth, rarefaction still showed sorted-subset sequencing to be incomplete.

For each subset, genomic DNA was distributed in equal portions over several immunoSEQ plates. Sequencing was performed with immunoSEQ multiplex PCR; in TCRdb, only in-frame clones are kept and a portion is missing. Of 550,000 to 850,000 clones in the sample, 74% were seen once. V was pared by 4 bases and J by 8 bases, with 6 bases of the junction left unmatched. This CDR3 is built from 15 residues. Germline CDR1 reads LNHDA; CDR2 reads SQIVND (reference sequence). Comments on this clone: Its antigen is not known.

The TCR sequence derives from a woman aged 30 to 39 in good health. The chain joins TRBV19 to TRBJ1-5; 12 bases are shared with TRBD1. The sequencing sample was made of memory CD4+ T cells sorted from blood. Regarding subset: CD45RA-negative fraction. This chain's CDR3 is CASSRGQGAWEPQHF. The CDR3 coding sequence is TGTGCCAGTAGTAGGGGACAGGGGGCTTGGGAGCCCCAGCATTTT.